The following is a T cell receptor beta chain sequence with its context. What it binds is not known. PCR amplification relied on 60 Vbeta primers (plus 13 Jbeta primers). The protocol was immunoSEQ multiplex PCR, while the TCRdb copy is restricted to in-frame clones and leaves out a portion. This sample carries more than 150,000 clones, about 77% of them seen once, and the ten largest clones take less than 2.5%. Donors were nominally healthy when sampled, though unrecorded immune exposures were likely. The CDR3 runs 13 residues. From germline, CDR1 is MNHEY and CDR2 SMNVEV (reference sequence). This specimen belongs to a study of cytomegalovirus exposure and HLA in healthy donors. General observations from the study: Sequencing depth across donors, presence/absence analyses assumed, was roughly uniform.

This clonotype originated in a woman aged 25 to 45 in good health and CMV-seropositive. The chain links TRBV27 to TRBJ2-5; no reliable D call. The DNA end is a closer match to TRBJ2-7, so the J assignment may be wrong. Sequenced sample: PBMCs. This CDR3 is CASSFNPPYEQYF. The CDR3 nucleotides read TGTGCCAGCAGTTTCAATCCCCCCTACGAGCAGTACTTC.